This T cell receptor beta chain was recovered during a study of blood T cell repertoires in COVID-19. Sequencing used immunoSEQ multiplex PCR; TCRdb keeps in-frame clones, though not all of them. The repertoire holds roughly 380,000 clones, about 88% seen once, with 2.5% to 3% in the top ten. The length of the CDR3 is 14 residues. The V and J ends lost 8 bases and 0 bases respectively, with 14 bases between them. The germline V gene has CDR1 MNHEY and CDR2 SVGAGI. The J gene is TRBJ2-7, the V gene TRBV6-5; perhaps TRBD2 as D (6 bases). Material for sequencing was PBMCs or T cells enriched from blood (not recorded which). The receptor comes from a woman younger than 45 who had recovered from COVID-19. The CDR3 nucleotides read TGTGCCAGCTTCAGCGGAGGGAGCTCCTACGAGCAGTACTTC. Protein sequence: CASFSGGSSYEQYF.